What follows describes a single T cell receptor (beta chain). This sample stems from a study of blood T cell repertoires in COVID-19. At the level of the study: The samples span acute and convalescent COVID-19 from the United States, Italy and Spain.

Source study methods: Reference gene primers were amplified, and this amplification served to estimate nucleated cell counts. TCRdb's table, derived via immunoSEQ multiplex PCR, lists solely in-frame clones and lacks some. That table gives V, J and clone size, and the DNA gave D and trimming. The sample includes 130,000 to 150,000 clones, 88% of them seen just once. Trimming took 5 bases from V and 3 from J, leaving 10 bases between them. There are 13 residues in the CDR3. The sequenced material came from peripheral blood. The V gene is TRBV12-3 or TRBV12-4, the J gene TRBJ1-1; D perhaps matches TRBD1 (5 bases). This TCR came from a woman between 45 and 60 years old with acute or convalescent COVID-19. The DNA for the CDR3 is TGTGCCAGCAGTCTGGCGGGGCACACTGAAGCTTTCTTT. It is translated as CASSLAGHTEAFF.